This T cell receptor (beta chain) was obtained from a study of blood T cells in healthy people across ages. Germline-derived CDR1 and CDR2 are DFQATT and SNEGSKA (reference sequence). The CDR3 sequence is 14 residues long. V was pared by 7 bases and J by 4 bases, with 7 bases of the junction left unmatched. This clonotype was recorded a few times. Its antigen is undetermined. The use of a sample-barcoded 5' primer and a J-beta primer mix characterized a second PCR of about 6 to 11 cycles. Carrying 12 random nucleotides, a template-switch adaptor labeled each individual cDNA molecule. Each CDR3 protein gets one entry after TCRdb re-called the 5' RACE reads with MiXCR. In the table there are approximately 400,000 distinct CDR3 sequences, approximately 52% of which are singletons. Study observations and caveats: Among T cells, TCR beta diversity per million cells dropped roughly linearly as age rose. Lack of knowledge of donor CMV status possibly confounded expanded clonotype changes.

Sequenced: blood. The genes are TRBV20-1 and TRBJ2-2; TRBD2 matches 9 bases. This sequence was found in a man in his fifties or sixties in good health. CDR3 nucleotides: TGCAGTGTCTATGCGGGGGGGCCCACCGGGGAGCTGTTTTTT. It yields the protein CSVYAGGPTGELFF.